This T cell receptor (beta chain) was identified in a study of spatial heterogeneity in lung cancer. Study in general: For tumor regions, TCR transcript counts showed a strong correlation with a T cell module score derived from matched bulk RNA-seq. Combinations of a unique TCR and a UMI were tallied in raw reads, and on average each appeared more than ten times. General study results and limits: Tallies of expanded TCRs, which were sorted into ubiquitous and regional groups, correlated with counts of ubiquitous and regional nonsynonymous mutations, respectively. Counts that tracked tumor mutation counts were those of expanded intratumoral alpha and beta TCRs.

The CDR3 sequence is 17 residues long. Trimming took 1 base from V and 2 from J; bases not matched to a gene: 11. The germline V gene has CDR1 SGHRS and CDR2 YFSETQ. Described time point: sample taken at primary tumor resection. From tumor, nontumor lung or frozen PBMC, whole RNA was taken unsorted for sequencing. One entry per CDR3 protein results from TCRdb running MiXCR on the 5' RACE reads. The sample lists several thousand distinct CDR3 sequences; 15% were seen once. This clonotype was counted between two and nine times. Its antigen is unknown. This sequence joins TRBV5-1 and TRBJ1-2, with TRBD1 matching over 7 bases. The sample was lung tumor tissue, taken at surgery. This TCR was sampled from a female donor with early-stage non-small cell lung cancer. CDR3 in DNA: TGCGCCAGCAGCTTGACAATCCAGGGGGAGTCAAACTATGGCTACACCTTC. It is translated as CASSLTIQGESNYGYTF.